These 6 T cell receptor beta chains came from one sample sequenced in a study of T-cell memory formation after mild COVID-19. TCRdb re-called the 5' RACE reads with MiXCR, one entry per CDR3 protein. The data show a few hundred thousand distinct CDR3 sequences, with nearly 25% seen just once and under 15% held by the top ten. Sequencing was performed on PBMCs or a T cell subset sorted from them (not recorded which). The source of these receptors is an adult woman who had mild COVID-19 (a few samples of this study predate the infection). Cell type and time point are not known.

This chain links TRBV24-1 with TRBJ2-2, with TRBD2 identical over 10 bases. This CDR3 has 17 residues. Germline CDR1 is KGHDR and CDR2 is SFDVKD. V shed 4 bases and J 0 bases; nucleotides not matched to a gene: 4. The CDR3 protein is CATSDRSGGPNTGELFF. CDR3 sequence (DNA): TGTGCCACCAGTGACCGTAGCGGGGGGCCGAACACCGGGGAGCTGTTTTTT.

This chain uses TRBV5-1 with TRBJ2-7, with D perhaps assigned TRBD1 or TRBD2 (5 bases each). The length of the CDR3 is 14 residues. Germline loops: CDR1 SGHRS, CDR2 YFSETQ. V lost 2 bases and J lost 3, with 12 bases in between. The CDR3 spells CASSFTGTFYEQYF. CDR3 DNA: TGCGCCAGCAGCTTTACCGGGACCTTCTACGAGCAGTACTTC.

This clonotype was detected a few times. The genes are TRBV25-1 and TRBJ2-7; 7 nucleotides agree with TRBD1. The ends lost 3 bases at V and 2 bases at J; junction bases unmatched: 7. CDR3 size: 15 residues. The V gene's germline CDR1 is MGHDK and CDR2 SYGVNS. DNA of the CDR3: TGTGCCAGCAGTGATTATACAGGGGCGGCCTACGAGCAGTACTTC. It encodes CASSDYTGAAYEQYF.

V is TRBV2 and J is TRBJ2-7; possibly TRBD1 for D (5 bases). The CDR3 covers 11 residues. Germline values: CDR1 SNHLY, CDR2 FYNNEI. Between the trimmed V and J ends, which lost 11 bases and 6 bases, there was a span of 14 bases. The CDR3 region is CAARRQREQYF. The CDR3 nucleotides are TGTGCCGCCCGGAGACAGCGCGAGCAGTACTTC.

This sequence joins TRBV28 and TRBJ2-5; 10 nucleotides line up with TRBD2. Trimming at V came to 4 bases and at J to 7 bases, leaving 12 bases not matched to a gene. This CDR3 has 16 residues. Per the germline V gene, CDR1 is MDHEN and CDR2 is SYDVKM. The CDR3 DNA reads as TGTGCCAGCAGTTCCTGGACTAGCGGAAGTTATGGGACCCAGTACTTC. The encoded protein is CASSSWTSGSYGTQYF.

The sample holds a few counts of this clonotype. This sequence joins TRBV27 and TRBJ2-2, with 14 bases that match TRBD2. The trim removed 5 bases at V and 0 bases at J, leaving 8 bases unmatched. The CDR3 has 19 amino acids. CDR1 and CDR2 (germline): MNHEY, SMNVEV (reference sequence). The chain's CDR3 is CASSLRTSGRTANTGELFF. The CDR3 region has the DNA TGTGCCAGCAGTCTGAGGACTAGCGGGAGGACCGCGAACACCGGGGAGCTGTTTTTT.